The sequence of this T cell receptor (beta chain) was determined in a study of spatial heterogeneity in lung cancer. Study findings and constraints: Follow-up blood showed ubiquitous expanded tumor TCRs less than blood at resection did.

Indicated time point: sample taken at primary tumor resection. Patients with untreated early-stage non-small cell lung cancer, numbering 72, were the donors. Researchers sequenced whole RNA taken from tumor, nontumor lung or frozen PBMC without sorting. Comments on this clonotype: The target antigen is unknown.

There are 13 residues in the CDR3. The germline V gene has CDR1 SQVTM and CDR2 ANQGSEA. The V and J ends lost 7 bases and 6 bases, in that order; junction bases with no gene match: 9. One entry per CDR3 protein results from TCRdb running MiXCR on the 5' RACE reads. The sample shows more than 65,000 distinct CDR3 sequences, 8% of them seen only once. The sequence derives from a male donor with early-stage non-small cell lung cancer. This material consisted of PBMCs, taken at surgery. The chain carries TRBV29-1 and TRBJ2-1; 7 nucleotides match TRBD1. CDR3: CSAYRDSGNEQFF. DNA for the CDR3: TGCAGCGCCTACCGGGACAGTGGCAATGAGCAGTTCTTC.